The TCR beta chain described here comes from a study of CD8 T cells in ankylosing spondylitis. General study findings and limits: For ankylosing spondylitis blood, a TCR beta motif of seven to nine highly homologous variants appeared characteristic.

Molecular-barcoded quantitative 5'-RACE produced these TCR beta libraries. TCRdb re-derived calls from the 5' RACE reads in MiXCR, one entry per CDR3 protein. The repertoire has over 700,000 distinct CDR3 sequences, roughly 19% of them found once; the top ten carry 15% to 20%. This clonotype was counted a few times. Antigen unknown. V was pared by 3 bases and J by 6 bases, with 8 bases between. Germline V gene data show CDR1 as DFQATT and CDR2 as SNEGSKA (reference sequence). The CDR3 spans 12 residues. This TCR was recovered from a male donor with ankylosing spondylitis. The rearrangement links TRBV20-1 to TRBJ2-2; tentatively, D is TRBD1 (5 bases). Sequencing input: blood, either unsorted or a sorted T cell fraction (not recorded which). The CDR3 region has the DNA TGCAGTGCTAGTACGACAGCCGGGGAGCTGTTTTTT. As protein: CSASTTAGELFF.